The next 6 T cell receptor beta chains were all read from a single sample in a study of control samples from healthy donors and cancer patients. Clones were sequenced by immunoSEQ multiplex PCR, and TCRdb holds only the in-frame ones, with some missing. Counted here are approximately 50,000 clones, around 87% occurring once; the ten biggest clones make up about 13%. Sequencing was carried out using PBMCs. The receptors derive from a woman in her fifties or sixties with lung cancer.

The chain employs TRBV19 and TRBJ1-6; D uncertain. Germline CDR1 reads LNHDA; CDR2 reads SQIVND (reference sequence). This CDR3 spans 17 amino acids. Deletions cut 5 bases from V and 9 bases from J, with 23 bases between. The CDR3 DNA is TGTGCCAGTAGTTCTTTAGGGCCTTCCGGTGGGGTTTCACCCCTCCACTTT. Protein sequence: CASSSLGPSGGVSPLHF.

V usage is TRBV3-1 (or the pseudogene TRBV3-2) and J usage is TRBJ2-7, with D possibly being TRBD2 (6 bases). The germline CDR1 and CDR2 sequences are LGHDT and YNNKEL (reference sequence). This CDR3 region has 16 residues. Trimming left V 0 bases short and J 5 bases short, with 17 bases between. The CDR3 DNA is TGTGCCAGCAGCCAAGACGACTGGGAGGCGTCCCACGAGCAGTACTTC. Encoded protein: CASSQDDWEASHEQYF.

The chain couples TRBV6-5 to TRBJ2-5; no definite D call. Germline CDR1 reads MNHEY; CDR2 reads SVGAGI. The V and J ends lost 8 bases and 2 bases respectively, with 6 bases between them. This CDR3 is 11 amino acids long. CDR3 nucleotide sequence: TGTGCCAGCCACAGACAAGAGACCCAGTACTTC. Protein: CASHRQETQYF.

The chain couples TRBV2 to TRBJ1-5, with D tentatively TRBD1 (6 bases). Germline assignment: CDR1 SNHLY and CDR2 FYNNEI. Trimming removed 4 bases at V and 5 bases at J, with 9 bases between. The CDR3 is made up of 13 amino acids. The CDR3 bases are TGTGCCAGCAGTGGGGCAGGGGATCAGCCCCAGCATTTT. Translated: CASSGAGDQPQHF.

The CDR3 DNA is TGTGCCAGCAGTTATGGCGTCTCCTACAATGAGCAGTTCTTC. Its protein is CASSYGVSYNEQFF. The rearrangement links TRBV25-1 to TRBJ2-1; no firm D call. Germline assignment: CDR1 MGHDK and CDR2 SYGVNS. This CDR3 is 14 amino acids long. V was cut by 5 bases and J by 0 bases, with 8 bases left in between.

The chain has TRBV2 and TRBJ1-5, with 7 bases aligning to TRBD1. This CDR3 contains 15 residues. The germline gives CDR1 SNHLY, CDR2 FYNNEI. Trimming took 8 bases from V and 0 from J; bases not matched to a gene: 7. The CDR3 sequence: CASGDRTGSNQPQHF. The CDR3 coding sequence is TGTGCCAGCGGGGATAGGACAGGTAGCAATCAGCCCCAGCATTTT.